A single sample is the source of the 2 T cell receptor beta chains below, sequenced in a study of human T cells and chemical hapten exposure. From the RACE reads, TCRdb called clonotypes with MiXCR, one entry per CDR3 protein. Counted here are about 380,000 distinct CDR3 sequences, nearly 6.5% occurring once; the ten biggest clones make up about 5%. The time point: patch test 2, 6 weeks after DPC sensitization. Treatment defined: therapeutic diphenylcyclopropenone sensitization with weekly scalp DPC. Sample: whole blood, taken in connection with sensitization to the hapten diphenylcyclopropenone (DPC). The source of these receptors is a woman between 18 and 30 years old with alopecia areata. Some clones in this sample may be carry-over from other donors' samples.

Ten or more counts support this clonotype. The J gene is TRBJ2-1, the V gene TRBV20-1; TRBD2 agrees at 9 bases. The germline gives CDR1 DFQATT, CDR2 SNEGSKA (reference sequence). The CDR3 has 16 amino acids. Trimming at V came to 0 bases and at J to 4 bases, leaving 7 bases not matched to a gene. CDR3 coding DNA: TGCAGTGCTAGAGACCTTGCGGGGGGGCCTTACAATGAGCAGTTCTTC. As protein: CSARDLAGGPYNEQFF.

V usage is TRBV27 and J usage is TRBJ1-3; TRBD1 matches 8 bases. The CDR3 loop spans 16 amino acids. CDR1 is MNHEY and CDR2 is SMNVEV in the germline V gene (reference sequence). V shed 5 bases and J 1 base; nucleotides not matched to a gene: 7. CDR3 amino acids: CASSPPTGESGNTIYF. CDR3 sequence (DNA): TGTGCCAGCAGTCCCCCGACAGGGGAGTCTGGAAACACCATATATTTT.